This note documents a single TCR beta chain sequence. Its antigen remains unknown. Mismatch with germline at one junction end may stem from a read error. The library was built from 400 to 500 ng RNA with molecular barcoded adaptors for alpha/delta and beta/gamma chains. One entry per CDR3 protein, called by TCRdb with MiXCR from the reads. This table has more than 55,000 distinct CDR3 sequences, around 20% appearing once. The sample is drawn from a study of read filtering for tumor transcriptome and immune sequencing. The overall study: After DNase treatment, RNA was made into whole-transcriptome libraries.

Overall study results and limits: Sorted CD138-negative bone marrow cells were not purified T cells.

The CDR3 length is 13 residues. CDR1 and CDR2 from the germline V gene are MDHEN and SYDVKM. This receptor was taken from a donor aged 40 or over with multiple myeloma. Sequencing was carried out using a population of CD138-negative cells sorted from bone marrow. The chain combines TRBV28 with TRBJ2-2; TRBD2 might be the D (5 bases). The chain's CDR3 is CASSLQDAGELLF. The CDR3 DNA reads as TGTGCCAGCAGTTTACAAGACGCCGGGGAGCTGCTTTTT.